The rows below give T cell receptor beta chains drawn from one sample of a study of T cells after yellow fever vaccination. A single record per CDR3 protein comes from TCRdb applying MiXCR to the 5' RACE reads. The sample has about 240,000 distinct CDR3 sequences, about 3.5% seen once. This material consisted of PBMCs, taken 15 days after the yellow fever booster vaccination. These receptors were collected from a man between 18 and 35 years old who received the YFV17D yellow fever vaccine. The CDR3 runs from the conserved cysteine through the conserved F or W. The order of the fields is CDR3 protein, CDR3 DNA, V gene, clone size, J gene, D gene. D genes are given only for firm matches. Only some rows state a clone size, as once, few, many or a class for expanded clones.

CDR3: CASSFVQATSAFF
DNA: TGTGCCAGCAGCTTCGTACAGGCCACTAGTGCTTTCTTT
V: TRBV7-2
size: many
J: TRBJ1-1
D: .

CDR3: CASSPSARAGGGYTF
DNA: TGTGCCAGCAGTCCCTCCGCGAGGGCCGGGGGAGGCTACACCTTC
V: TRBV12-3/TRBV12-4
size: .
J: TRBJ1-2
D: .

CDR3: CASSYSLAGGIPYNEQFF
DNA: TGTGCCAGCAGTTACTCGCTAGCGGGGGGCATTCCCTACAATGAGCAGTTCTTC
V: TRBV6-2/TRBV6-3
size: many
J: TRBJ2-1
D: TRBD2

CDR3: CSARTGGVYGYTF
DNA: TGCAGTGCGCGGACAGGGGGCGTCTATGGCTACACCTTC
V: TRBV20-1
size: many
J: TRBJ1-2
D: TRBD1

CDR3: CASRNRDRYLEKLFF
DNA: TGTGCCAGCAGGAACCGGGACAGGTATCTTGAAAAACTGTTTTTT
V: TRBV6-6
size: many
J: TRBJ1-4
D: TRBD1

CDR3: CASSQESSARVRGDTQYF
DNA: TGCGCCAGCAGCCAAGAAAGCTCAGCGAGGGTGAGAGGGGATACGCAGTATTTT
V: TRBV4-3
size: .
J: TRBJ2-3
D: .

CDR3: CASSQDPAGGSTDTQYF
DNA: TGTGCCAGCAGCCAAGATCCGGCGGGGGGCAGCACAGATACGCAGTATTTT
V: TRBV4-2
size: many
J: TRBJ2-3
D: TRBD2

CDR3: CAISEELAGVADTQYF
DNA: TGTGCCATCAGTGAGGAGCTAGCGGGGGTTGCAGATACGCAGTATTTT
V: TRBV10-3
size: many
J: TRBJ2-3
D: TRBD2

CDR3: CASTPRAGGYGYTF
DNA: TGTGCCAGCACCCCCCGGGCAGGGGGCTATGGCTACACCTTC
V: TRBV12-3/TRBV12-4
size: many
J: TRBJ1-2
D: TRBD1

CDR3: CASSPMGQYNEQFF
DNA: TGTGCCAGCAGTCCCATGGGACAGTACAATGAGCAGTTCTTC
V: TRBV27
size: many
J: TRBJ2-1
D: TRBD1

CDR3: CASSSTEMSYNEQFF
DNA: TGTGCCAGCAGCTCAACAGAGATGTCCTACAATGAGCAGTTCTTC
V: TRBV7-9
size: many
J: TRBJ2-1
D: .

CDR3: CASSPYGRRVGNSPLHF
DNA: TGTGCCAGCAGCCCATACGGGAGGAGAGTGGGTAATTCACCCCTCCACTTT
V: TRBV5-5
size: few
J: TRBJ1-6
D: .

CDR3: CASSPSYSKETQYF
DNA: TGTGCCAGCTCACCGAGTTACAGTAAAGAGACCCAGTACTTC
V: TRBV18
size: many
J: TRBJ2-5
D: .

CDR3: CASSLGGGESNQPQHF
DNA: TGTGCCAGCAGCTTAGGGGGGGGTGAAAGCAATCAGCCCCAGCATTTT
V: TRBV7-6
size: many
J: TRBJ1-5
D: .

CDR3: CASSARTGDNSPLHF
DNA: TGCGCCAGCAGCGCAAGGACAGGGGATAATTCACCCCTCCACTTT
V: TRBV5-1
size: .
J: TRBJ1-6
D: TRBD1

CDR3: CATSRDLATGEAGYTF
DNA: TGTGCCACCAGCAGAGATCTCGCGACAGGGGAGGCAGGCTACACCTTC
V: TRBV15
size: many
J: TRBJ1-2
D: TRBD1

CDR3: CASRRPGNQPQHF
DNA: TGTGCCAGCCGAAGGCCCGGCAATCAGCCCCAGCATTTT
V: TRBV6-6
size: many
J: TRBJ1-5
D: .

CDR3: CASSQGQEVQETQYF
DNA: TGCGCCAGCAGCCAGGGACAGGAGGTTCAAGAGACCCAGTACTTC
V: TRBV4-3
size: .
J: TRBJ2-5
D: TRBD1

CDR3: CATSARSSYNSPLHF
DNA: TGTGCCACCTCAGCGCGAAGCTCCTATAATTCACCCCTCCACTTT
V: TRBV7-9
size: few
J: TRBJ1-6
D: .

CDR3: CASSVSPETDTQYF
DNA: TGCGCCAGCAGCGTCTCCCCCGAGACAGATACGCAGTATTTT
V: TRBV5-1
size: many
J: TRBJ2-3
D: .

CDR3: CASSFGRTEAFF
DNA: TGTGCCAGCAGCTTCGGACGTACTGAAGCTTTCTTT
V: TRBV7-2
size: many
J: TRBJ1-1
D: .

CDR3: CASSARALQETQYF
DNA: TGTGCCAGCAGTGCCCGGGCTCTCCAAGAGACCCAGTACTTC
V: TRBV25-1
size: many
J: TRBJ2-5
D: .

CDR3: CASRPGTAVVIYTF
DNA: TGTGCCAGCAGGCCCGGGACAGCGGTAGTTATTTACACCTTC
V: TRBV5-6
size: many
J: TRBJ1-2
D: TRBD1

CDR3: CASSAGPSYEQYF
DNA: TGTGCCAGCAGTGCCGGGCCCTCCTACGAGCAGTACTTC
V: TRBV12-3/TRBV12-4
size: many
J: TRBJ2-7
D: .

CDR3: CASSSWDREYETQYF
DNA: TGTGCCAGCAGTTCCTGGGACAGGGAGTATGAGACCCAGTACTTC
V: TRBV12-3/TRBV12-4
size: many
J: TRBJ2-5
D: TRBD1